This paragraph reports one TCR beta chain. Its target is unknown. The V gene's germline CDR1 is SEHNR and CDR2 FQNEAQ (reference sequence). The V end lost 5 bases, the J end lost 0 bases, and 10 bases lay between the germline ends. The CDR3 is 14 amino acids. This sample was taken from a study of PD-1 blockade in classical Hodgkin lymphoma. In the study overall: Nivolumab dosing for patients was 3 mg/kg, administered intravenously every 2 weeks. Overall study findings and caveats: Diminished baseline TCR diversity has been reported in newly diagnosed patients relative to healthy donors. By C4D1 there was a significant rise in CD4+ TCR diversity but not in CD8+ TCR diversity.

Relapses following autologous stem cell transplantation were seen in all patients, with brentuximab vedotin exposure varying. Sequencing used immunoSEQ multiplex PCR; TCRdb keeps in-frame clones, though not all of them. This sample yields roughly 150,000 clones, of which approximately 72% are seen a single time; 9.2% belongs to the top ten. This rearrangement joins TRBV7-9 to TRBJ1-1, with D possibly TRBD1 on 5 matching bases. This receptor was obtained from a human donor with classical Hodgkin lymphoma. Specimen: peripheral blood mononuclear cells (PBMCs), collected before the second cycle of nivolumab. The CDR3 region is CASSPMGLNTEAFF. CDR3 coding DNA: TGTGCCAGCAGCCCCATGGGGCTGAACACTGAAGCTTTCTTT.